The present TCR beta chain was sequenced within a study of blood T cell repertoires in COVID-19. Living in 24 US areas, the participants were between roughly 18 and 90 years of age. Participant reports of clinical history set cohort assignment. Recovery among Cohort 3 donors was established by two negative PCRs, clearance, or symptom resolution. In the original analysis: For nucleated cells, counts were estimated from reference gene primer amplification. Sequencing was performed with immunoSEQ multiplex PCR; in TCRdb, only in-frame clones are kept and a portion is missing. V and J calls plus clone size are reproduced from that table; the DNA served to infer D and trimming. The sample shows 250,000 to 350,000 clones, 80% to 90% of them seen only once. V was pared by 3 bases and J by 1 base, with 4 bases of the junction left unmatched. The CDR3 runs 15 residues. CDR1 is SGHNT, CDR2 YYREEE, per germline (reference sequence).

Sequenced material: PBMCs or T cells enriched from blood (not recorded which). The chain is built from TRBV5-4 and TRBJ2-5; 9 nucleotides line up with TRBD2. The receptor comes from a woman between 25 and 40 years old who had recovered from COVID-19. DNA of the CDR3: TGTGCCAGCAGCTCGGCGGGGGGGCTCCAAGAGACCCAGTACTTC. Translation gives CASSSAGGLQETQYF.